The rows below give T cell receptor beta chains drawn from one sample of a study of beta chain features in type 1 diabetes. Sequencing used immunoSEQ multiplex PCR; TCRdb keeps in-frame clones, though not all of them. The sample holds fewer than 650,000 clones; about a sixth are singletons and the top ten take about 0.086%. The sample taken for sequencing was naive CD4+ T cells from blood. The receptors originated from a man aged 18 to 29 in good health. Both conserved end residues are part of each CDR3. A D gene is named only where the DNA matches it firmly. Clone size is given for some rows only: seen once, a few or many times, or a class if the clone is expanded.

D gene: -; J gene: TRBJ2-1; CDR3 length: 20; V gene: TRBV29-1; clone size: -; CDR3 protein: CSVESRAVSSARSSYNEQFF; CDR3 DNA: TGCAGCGTTGAAAGTAGGGCAGTTTCTAGCGCCCGAAGCTCCTACAATGAGCAGTTCTTC
D gene: -; J gene: TRBJ2-1; CDR3 length: 13; V gene: TRBV28; clone size: -; CDR3 protein: CASSLSPPYEQFF; CDR3 DNA: TGTGCCAGCAGTTTATCGCCACCGTATGAGCAGTTCTTC
D gene: -; J gene: TRBJ2-3; CDR3 length: 15; V gene: TRBV6-5; clone size: few; CDR3 protein: CASSYSSSSTDTQYF; CDR3 DNA: TGTGCCAGCAGTTACTCCTCGTCTAGCACAGATACGCAGTATTTT
D gene: -; J gene: TRBJ1-5; CDR3 length: 12; V gene: TRBV28; clone size: -; CDR3 protein: CASSPGLQPQHF; CDR3 DNA: TGTGCCAGCAGCCCCGGCCTACAGCCCCAGCATTTT
D gene: TRBD1; J gene: TRBJ1-1; CDR3 length: 17; V gene: TRBV11-2; clone size: few; CDR3 protein: CASSIRDRGNMNTEAFF; CDR3 DNA: TGTGCCAGCAGCATCCGGGACAGGGGAAACATGAACACTGAAGCTTTCTTT
D gene: -; J gene: TRBJ2-1; CDR3 length: 16; V gene: TRBV27; clone size: -; CDR3 protein: CASGGGGLPDYNEQFF; CDR3 DNA: TGTGCCAGCGGGGGCGGGGGCCTACCCGACTACAATGAGCAGTTCTTC
D gene: -; J gene: TRBJ2-1; CDR3 length: 14; V gene: TRBV7-9; clone size: -; CDR3 protein: CASSYTQGRNEQFF; CDR3 DNA: TGTGCCAGCAGTTACACACAGGGAAGGAATGAGCAGTTCTTC
D gene: -; J gene: TRBJ1-4; CDR3 length: 13; V gene: TRBV29-1; clone size: few; CDR3 protein: CSVAHRTNEKLFF; CDR3 DNA: TGCAGCGTTGCTCATCGCACTAATGAAAAACTGTTTTTT
D gene: -; J gene: TRBJ2-7; CDR3 length: 15; V gene: TRBV27; clone size: -; CDR3 protein: CASGGWASASYEQYF; CDR3 DNA: TGTGCCAGCGGGGGCTGGGCTAGCGCGTCGTACGAGCAGTACTTC
D gene: -; J gene: TRBJ2-7; CDR3 length: 12; V gene: TRBV5-4; clone size: -; CDR3 protein: CASSAVSYEQYF; CDR3 DNA: TGTGCCAGCAGCGCAGTCTCCTACGAGCAGTACTTC
D gene: -; J gene: TRBJ1-4; CDR3 length: 16; V gene: TRBV15; clone size: few; CDR3 protein: CATSSRRGGTNEKLFF; CDR3 DNA: TGTGCCACCAGCAGTCGCCGTGGGGGGACTAATGAAAAACTGTTTTTT
D gene: -; J gene: TRBJ2-5; CDR3 length: 13; V gene: TRBV2; clone size: few; CDR3 protein: CASRQVPGETQYF; CDR3 DNA: TGTGCCAGCAGGCAGGTCCCCGGGGAGACCCAGTACTTC
D gene: -; J gene: TRBJ2-7; CDR3 length: 13; V gene: TRBV18; clone size: -; CDR3 protein: CASSGDGSYEQYF; CDR3 DNA: TGTGCCAGCTCAGGGGACGGATCCTACGAGCAGTACTTC
D gene: -; J gene: TRBJ2-1; CDR3 length: 16; V gene: TRBV5-6; clone size: few; CDR3 protein: CASSRRVLSSYNEQFF; CDR3 DNA: TGTGCCAGCAGTCGACGGGTTCTGAGCTCCTACAATGAGCAGTTCTTC
D gene: -; J gene: TRBJ1-1; CDR3 length: 11; V gene: TRBV6-5; clone size: few; CDR3 protein: CASSYKGGAFF; CDR3 DNA: TGTGCCAGCAGTTACAAGGGAGGAGCTTTCTTT
D gene: TRBD1; J gene: TRBJ2-7; CDR3 length: 15; V gene: TRBV7-2; clone size: few; CDR3 protein: CASSWGRDRAYEQYF; CDR3 DNA: TGTGCCAGCAGCTGGGGGCGGGACAGGGCCTACGAGCAGTACTTC
D gene: -; J gene: TRBJ2-7; CDR3 length: 11; V gene: TRBV20-1; clone size: -; CDR3 protein: CSARGAAEQYF; CDR3 DNA: TGCAGTGCTAGAGGCGCAGCCGAGCAGTACTTC
D gene: -; J gene: TRBJ2-3; CDR3 length: 14; V gene: TRBV4-1; clone size: few; CDR3 protein: CASSQDLGVDTQYF; CDR3 DNA: TGCGCCAGCAGCCAAGATCTGGGGGTCGATACGCAGTATTTT
D gene: -; J gene: TRBJ2-5; CDR3 length: 17; V gene: TRBV5-4; clone size: few; CDR3 protein: CASSLDIRARWGETQYF; CDR3 DNA: TGTGCCAGCAGCTTAGACATACGAGCGAGGTGGGGAGAGACCCAGTACTTC
D gene: -; J gene: TRBJ2-7; CDR3 length: 14; V gene: TRBV7-2; clone size: -; CDR3 protein: CASSPGGPPYEQYF; CDR3 DNA: TGTGCCAGCAGCCCCGGGGGGCCGCCCTACGAGCAGTACTTC
D gene: -; J gene: TRBJ1-3; CDR3 length: 18; V gene: TRBV4-1; clone size: -; CDR3 protein: CASSQGQAQGHSGNTIYF; CDR3 DNA: TGCGCCAGCAGCCAAGGTCAGGCTCAGGGACACTCTGGAAACACCATATATTTT
D gene: -; J gene: TRBJ2-2; CDR3 length: 16; V gene: TRBV9; clone size: few; CDR3 protein: CASSPQRPGNTGELFF; CDR3 DNA: TGTGCCAGCAGCCCTCAACGGCCAGGGAACACCGGGGAGCTGTTTTTT
D gene: -; J gene: TRBJ1-4; CDR3 length: 13; V gene: TRBV15; clone size: -; CDR3 protein: CATSRDFEEKLFF; CDR3 DNA: TGTGCCACCAGCAGAGATTTTGAGGAAAAACTGTTTTTT
D gene: TRBD1; J gene: TRBJ2-7; CDR3 length: 16; V gene: TRBV18; clone size: -; CDR3 protein: CASSPQPGQISYEQYF; CDR3 DNA: TGTGCCAGCTCACCACAACCGGGACAGATCTCCTACGAGCAGTACTTC
D gene: TRBD2; J gene: TRBJ2-5; CDR3 length: 16; V gene: TRBV11-1; clone size: -; CDR3 protein: CASSFALAGGRETQYF; CDR3 DNA: TGTGCCAGCAGCTTTGCTCTAGCGGGAGGACGGGAGACCCAGTACTTC
D gene: TRBD2; J gene: TRBJ2-3; CDR3 length: 14; V gene: TRBV10-3; clone size: -; CDR3 protein: CAISLADRTDTQYF; CDR3 DNA: TGTGCCATCAGCCTAGCGGACCGCACAGATACGCAGTATTTT